What follows are 13 T cell receptor beta chains derived from one specimen sequenced in a study of shared clonotypes between healthy human individuals. Libraries were prepared by immunoSEQ multiplex PCR; TCRdb keeps only in-frame clonotypes and omits some of them. The sample consists of 1,500,000 or so clones, approximately 96% of them appearing once. The sequenced sample was naive CD4+ T cells sorted from blood. Subset of the sample: CD45RA+ positively selected. These receptors all come from a man aged 30-40 years in good health.

The rearrangement joins TRBV2 to TRBJ2-2; unclear D gene. Germline-derived CDR1 and CDR2 are SNHLY and FYNNEI. CDR3 size: 14 residues. Trimming pared 1 base from V and 4 bases from J, leaving 7 bases between. This chain's CDR3 is CASSEGDPTGELFF. The CDR3 DNA is TGTGCCAGCAGTGAAGGAGATCCCACCGGGGAGCTGTTTTTT.

The chain is built from TRBV9 and TRBJ2-2; no clear D. V was trimmed by 1 base and J by 0 bases, leaving 10 bases between them. The CDR3 spans 16 residues. CDR1 SGDLS and CDR2 YYNGEE come from the germline V gene. The chain's CDR3 is CASSVRSSANTGELFF. CDR3 nucleotides: TGTGCCAGCAGCGTAAGGAGCAGCGCGAACACCGGGGAGCTGTTTTTT.

The rearrangement joins TRBV13 to TRBJ2-7; a possible D gene is TRBD1 (5 bases). Deletions cut 4 bases from V and 2 bases from J, with 12 bases between. The CDR3 has 14 amino acids. Germline assignment: CDR1 PRHDT and CDR2 FYEKMQ (reference sequence). As DNA, the CDR3 is TGTGCCAGCAGCTCCCCCGACAGCCCCTACGAGCAGTACTTC. It yields the protein CASSSPDSPYEQYF. Together with reference TRBV13 and TRBJ2-7, the CDR3 gives the full variable domain: AAGVIQSPRHLIKEKRETATLKCYPIPRHDTVYWYQQGPGQDPQFLISFYEKMQSDKGSIPDRFSAQQFSDYHSELNMSSLELGDSALYFCASSSPDSPYEQYFGPGTRLTVT.

This chain links TRBV6-1 with TRBJ2-1, with 8 nucleotides matching TRBD2. The CDR3 loop spans 14 amino acids. The germline V gene encodes CDR1 MNHNS and CDR2 SASEGT. The V and J ends lost 6 bases and 7 bases, in that order; junction bases with no gene match: 8. CDR3 in DNA: TGTGCCAGCAGCGCCGGGACTAGGGGGAATGAGCAGTTCTTC. This sequence encodes CASSAGTRGNEQFF.

V usage is TRBV7-9 and J usage is TRBJ2-3; no clear D. The length of the CDR3 is 12 residues. The germline V and J ends were trimmed by 1 base and 4 bases, with 3 bases remaining between them. Germline V CDR1 and CDR2: SEHNR, FQNEAQ (reference sequence). The CDR3 nucleotides read TGTGCCAGCAGCTTAGAACCAGATACGCAGTATTTT. This encodes CASSLEPDTQYF.

This sequence joins TRBV9 and TRBJ2-1; TRBD2 matches 14 bases. The germline V gene encodes CDR1 SGDLS and CDR2 YYNGEE. Germline trimming cut 0 bases from V and 8 bases from J; bases unmatched to any gene: 13. CDR3 length equals 19 residues. CDR3 sequence: CASSVALGTSGSPGDEQFF. The CDR3 coding sequence is TGTGCCAGCAGCGTAGCCCTAGGGACTAGCGGGAGCCCCGGGGATGAGCAGTTCTTC.

The rearrangement uses TRBV5-1 and TRBJ2-3; 12 positions match TRBD2. Germline CDR1 SGHRS, CDR2 YFSETQ. This CDR3 comprises 16 residues. Trimming removed 4 bases from V and 2 bases from J; junction bases left unmatched: 5. The CDR3: CASSTGLAGYTDTQYF. DNA of the CDR3: TGCGCCAGCAGCACCGGACTAGCGGGATACACAGATACGCAGTATTTT.

The chain has TRBV13 and TRBJ1-5; D remains ambiguous. Looked up from germline, CDR1 is PRHDT and CDR2 is FYEKMQ (reference sequence). V shed 1 base and J shed 2 bases, with 3 bases lying between them. CDR3 length: 13 residues. The CDR3 region has the DNA TGTGCCAGCAGCTTAGATGGCAATCAGCCCCAGCATTTT. Its protein product is CASSLDGNQPQHF.

The chain couples TRBV5-1 to TRBJ1-4; 8 bases align to TRBD1. Germline trimming cut 3 bases from V and 3 bases from J; bases unmatched to any gene: 4. This CDR3 region has 15 residues. Germline V gene data show CDR1 as SGHRS and CDR2 as YFSETQ. DNA of the CDR3: TGCGCCAGCAGCTGGCAGGGGGCATCTAATGAAAAACTGTTTTTT. It yields the protein CASSWQGASNEKLFF.

This rearrangement joins TRBV30 to TRBJ1-4; D gene uncertain. Germline CDR1 is GTSNPN and CDR2 is SVGIG (reference sequence). The V gene lost 1 base and the J gene lost 8 bases, with 8 bases spanning the gap. The CDR3 is made up of 12 amino acids. This CDR3 reads CAWSDFTEKLFF. In DNA, the CDR3 is TGTGCCTGGAGTGACTTTACCGAAAAACTGTTTTTT.

The chain couples TRBV19 to TRBJ2-2; no reliable D call. The germline gives CDR1 LNHDA, CDR2 SQIVND (reference sequence). This CDR3 has 15 residues. V dropped 6 bases and J dropped 2 bases, with 13 bases sitting between them. The CDR3 region has the DNA TGTGCCAGTAGGCCTCCGCGAATAAACACCGGGGAGCTGTTTTTT. Translating gives CASRPPRINTGELFF.

V gene TRBV15 combines with J gene TRBJ2-7; D is unresolved. Germline CDR1 reads LNHNV; CDR2 reads YYDKDF (reference sequence). Trimming left V 1 base short and J 0 bases short, with 13 bases between. The CDR3 runs to 16 residues. CDR3 coding DNA: TGTGCCACCAGCAGAGGCCCTCGCGGACGCTCCTACGAGCAGTACTTC. Translating it yields CATSRGPRGRSYEQYF.

The chain recombines TRBV9 with TRBJ1-5, with no clear D. The V end was cut by 2 bases, the J end by 7 bases, with 10 bases between. This CDR3 contains 13 residues. Germline assignment: CDR1 SGDLS and CDR2 YYNGEE. The CDR3 bases are TGTGCCAGCAGCGTCGGTGATGGCCAGCCCCAGCATTTT. The encoded protein is CASSVGDGQPQHF. Looking up the rest from reference TRBV9 and TRBJ1-5 gives the full variable domain: DSGVTQTPKHLITATGQRVTLRCSPRSGDLSVYWYQQSLDQGLQFLIQYYNGEERAKGNILERFSAQQFPDLHSELNLSSLELGDSALYFCASSVGDGQPQHFGDGTRLSIL.